This T cell receptor (beta chain) was identified in a study of T cell repertoires in cytomegalovirus infection. For the study at large: Recently identified HLA-C-restricted CMV epitopes were among the peptides used. Public TCR beta signatures provided an indication of both CMV infection and a matching HLA type.

TCRdb reanalysed the reads using MiXCR and keeps one entry per CDR3 protein. The sample has fewer than 1,000,000 distinct CDR3 sequences, about 33% seen once. The study's findings and limits: There were HLA-C-restricted CMV-specific TCR beta clonotypes dominating the ex vivo response. Cumulative frequency of public TCR beta families picked out carriers of CMV plus the relevant HLA.

This clonotype has a handful of counts. Its matching antigen is unknown. The V end was cut by 5 bases, the J end by 1 base, with 17 bases between. The germline V gene encodes CDR1 MNHNS and CDR2 SASEGT. The CDR3 is 17 amino acids. The clonotype originates from a human donor in good health (CMV status not recorded). Some clones in this sample may be carry-over from other donors' samples. J is TRBJ2-2 and V is TRBV6-1; D is unclear. The sequencing here drew on cultured CD8+ T cells from PBMCs, taken from culture after CMV antigen stimulation. The CDR3 protein is CASSLERYFGNTGELFF. The CDR3 DNA reads as TGTGCCAGCAGTCTAGAACGTTACTTTGGGAACACCGGGGAGCTGTTTTTT.